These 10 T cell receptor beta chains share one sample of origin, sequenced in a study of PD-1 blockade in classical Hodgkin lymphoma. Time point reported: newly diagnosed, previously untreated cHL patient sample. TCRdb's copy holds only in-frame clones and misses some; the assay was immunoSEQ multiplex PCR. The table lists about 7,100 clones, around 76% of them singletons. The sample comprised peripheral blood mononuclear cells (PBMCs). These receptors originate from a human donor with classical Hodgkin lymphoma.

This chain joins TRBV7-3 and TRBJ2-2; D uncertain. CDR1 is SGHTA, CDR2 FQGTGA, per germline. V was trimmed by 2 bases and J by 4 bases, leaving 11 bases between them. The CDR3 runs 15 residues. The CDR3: CASSLGQRGTGELFF. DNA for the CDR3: TGTGCCAGCAGCTTAGGGCAGAGAGGCACCGGGGAGCTGTTTTTT. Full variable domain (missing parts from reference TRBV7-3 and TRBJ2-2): GAGVSQTPSNKVTEKGKYVELRCDPISGHTALYWYRQSLGQGPEFLIYFQGTGAADDSGLPNDRFFAVRPEGSVSTLKIQRTERGDSAVYLCASSLGQRGTGELFFGEGSRLTVL.

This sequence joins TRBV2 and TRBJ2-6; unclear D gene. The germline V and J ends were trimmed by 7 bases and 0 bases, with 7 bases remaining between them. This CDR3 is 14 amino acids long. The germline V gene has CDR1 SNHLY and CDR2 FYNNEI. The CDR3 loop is CASTLLSGANVLTF. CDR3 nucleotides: TGTGCCAGCACTCTACTCTCTGGGGCCAACGTCCTGACTTTC.

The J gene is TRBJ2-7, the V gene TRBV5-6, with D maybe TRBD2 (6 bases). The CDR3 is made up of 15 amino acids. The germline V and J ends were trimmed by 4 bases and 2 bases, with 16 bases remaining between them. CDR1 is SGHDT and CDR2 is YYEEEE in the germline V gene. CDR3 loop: CASSPRGLSTYEQYF. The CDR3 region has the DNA TGTGCCAGCAGCCCTAGGGGACTTTCCACCTACGAGCAGTACTTC.

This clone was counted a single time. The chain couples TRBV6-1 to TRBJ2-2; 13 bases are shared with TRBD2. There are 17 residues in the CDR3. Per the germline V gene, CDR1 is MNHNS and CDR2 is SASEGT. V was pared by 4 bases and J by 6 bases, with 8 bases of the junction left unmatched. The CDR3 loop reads CASSATSGRQNSGELFF. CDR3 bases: TGTGCCAGCAGTGCGACTAGCGGGAGGCAAAATTCCGGGGAGCTGTTTTTT.

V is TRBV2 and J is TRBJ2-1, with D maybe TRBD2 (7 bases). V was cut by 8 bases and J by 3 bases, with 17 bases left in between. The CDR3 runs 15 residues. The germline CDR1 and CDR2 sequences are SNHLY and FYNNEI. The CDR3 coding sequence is TGTGCCAGCTCTCCCGAGGGGGGGTTCTACAATGAGCAGTTCTTC. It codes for CASSPEGGFYNEQFF. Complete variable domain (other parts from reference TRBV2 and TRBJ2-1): EPEVTQTPSHQVTQMGQEVILRCVPISNHLYFYWYRQILGQKVEFLVSFYNNEISEKSEIFDDQFSVERPDGSNFTLKIRSTKLEDSAMYFCASSPEGGFYNEQFFGPGTRLTVL.

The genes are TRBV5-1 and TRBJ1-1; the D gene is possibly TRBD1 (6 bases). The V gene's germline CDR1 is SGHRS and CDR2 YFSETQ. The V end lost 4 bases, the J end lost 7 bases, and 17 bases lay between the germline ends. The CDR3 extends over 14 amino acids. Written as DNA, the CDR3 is TGCGCCAGCAGCCGCGGATGGGGGCAGGGTGAAGCTTTCTTT. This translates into CASSRGWGQGEAFF.

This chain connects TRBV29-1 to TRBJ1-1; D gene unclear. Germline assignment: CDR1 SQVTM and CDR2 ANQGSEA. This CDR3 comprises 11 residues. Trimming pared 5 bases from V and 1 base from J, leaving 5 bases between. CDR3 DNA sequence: TGCAGCGTTAAAACGAACACTGAAGCTTTCTTT. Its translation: CSVKTNTEAFF.

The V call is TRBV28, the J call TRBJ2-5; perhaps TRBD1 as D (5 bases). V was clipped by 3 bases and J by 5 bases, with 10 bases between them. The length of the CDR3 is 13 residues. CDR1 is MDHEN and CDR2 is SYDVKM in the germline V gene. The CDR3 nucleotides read TGTGCCAGCAGTTTGGCCCAGGGTGAGACCCAGTACTTC. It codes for CASSLAQGETQYF.

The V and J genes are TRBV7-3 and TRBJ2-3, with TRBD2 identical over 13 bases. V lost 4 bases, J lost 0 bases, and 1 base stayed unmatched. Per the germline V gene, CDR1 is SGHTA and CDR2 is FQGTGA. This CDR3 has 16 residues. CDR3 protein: CASSSGLAGSTDTQYF. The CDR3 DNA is TGTGCCAGCAGCTCGGGACTAGCGGGGAGCACAGATACGCAGTATTTT.

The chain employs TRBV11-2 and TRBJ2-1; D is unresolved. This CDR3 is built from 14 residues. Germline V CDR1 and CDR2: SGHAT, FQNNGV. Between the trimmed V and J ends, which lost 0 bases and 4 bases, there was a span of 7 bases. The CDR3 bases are TGTGCCAGCAGCTTAGATCCGGGTTACAATGAGCAGTTCTTC. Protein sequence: CASSLDPGYNEQFF.